Listed below are T cell receptor beta chains from one sample, sequenced in a study of beta chain features in type 1 diabetes. Libraries were prepared by immunoSEQ multiplex PCR; TCRdb keeps only in-frame clonotypes and omits some of them. Seen here are 130,000 to 150,000 clones, around 9.3% observed once, and the top ten hold 1.3%. Sequences were obtained from naive CD4+ T cells from blood. These TCRs come from a man aged 18 to 30 in good health. Each CDR3 is given with its conserved first and last residue. Each record gives: V gene, D gene, J gene, clone size, CDR3 protein, CDR3 DNA. D genes are given only for firm matches. The size of a clone is reported for some rows only, either as once, few or many, or as a class for expanded clones.

TRBV6-5	.	TRBJ1-6	.	CASKQGSYNSPLHF	TGTGCCAGCAAGCAGGGCTCCTATAATTCACCCCTCCACTTT
TRBV28	TRBD1	TRBJ1-5	.	CASSSPRDSKGNQPQHF	TGTGCCAGCAGTTCCCCAAGGGACAGCAAGGGTAATCAGCCCCAGCATTTT
TRBV6-5	.	TRBJ1-1	.	CASSYSVGGETEAFF	TGTGCCAGCAGTTATTCCGTTGGGGGGGAAACTGAAGCTTTCTTT
TRBV6-6	TRBD1	TRBJ1-2	.	CATNRGNYGYTF	TGTGCCACCAACAGGGGTAACTATGGCTACACCTTC
TRBV27	TRBD1	TRBJ2-7	.	CASSPRAGGFSYEQYF	TGTGCCAGCAGTCCCAGAGCAGGGGGATTTTCCTACGAGCAGTACTTC
TRBV10-3	TRBD1	TRBJ2-5	many	CAIRDRQGGTQYF	TGTGCCATCAGGGACCGACAGGGTGGGACCCAGTACTTC
TRBV19	TRBD1	TRBJ2-5	.	CASSINLDRGRETQYF	TGTGCCAGTAGTATAAATTTGGACAGGGGGAGAGAGACCCAGTACTTC
TRBV29-1	.	TRBJ2-1	few	CSVVLWRGLGNEQFF	TGCAGCGTTGTTCTCTGGCGGGGGCTAGGCAATGAGCAGTTCTTC
TRBV6-5	.	TRBJ1-3	.	CASSSLSAGPGNTIYF	TGTGCCAGCAGTTCTCTCTCCGCGGGACCTGGAAACACCATATATTTT
TRBV30	TRBD2	TRBJ2-3	few	CAWRVAGADTQYF	TGTGCCTGGAGGGTAGCGGGTGCAGATACGCAGTATTTT
TRBV28	.	TRBJ1-5	.	CASRERQSNQPQHF	TGTGCCAGCAGGGAAAGACAGAGCAATCAGCCCCAGCATTTT
TRBV5-6	.	TRBJ2-7	few	CASSPDRHEQYF	TGTGCCAGCAGCCCTGACAGGCACGAGCAGTACTTC
TRBV28	TRBD2	TRBJ2-1	few	CASSLGPGAIGLAHGEQFF	TGTGCCAGCAGTTTAGGCCCCGGAGCTATAGGACTAGCACACGGTGAGCAGTTCTTC
TRBV7-2	.	TRBJ2-6	.	CASSVQGSGANVLTF	TGTGCCAGCAGCGTACAGGGCTCTGGGGCCAACGTCCTGACTTTC
TRBV4-3	.	TRBJ1-4	few	CASSQGQGREKLFF	TGCGCCAGCAGCCAAGGGCAGGGAAGGGAAAAACTGTTTTTT
TRBV19	.	TRBJ2-3	.	CASSRQASTDTQYF	TGTGCCAGTAGTCGACAGGCAAGCACAGATACGCAGTATTTT
TRBV7-9	TRBD1	TRBJ2-7	few	CASSPQDRGLYEQYF	TGTGCCAGCAGCCCCCAGGACAGGGGGCTTTACGAGCAGTACTTC
TRBV10-3	TRBD1	TRBJ2-7	few	CAISDSGQGDYEQYF	TGTGCCATCAGTGATTCGGGACAGGGGGACTACGAGCAGTACTTC
TRBV30	TRBD1	TRBJ1-2	.	CAQTGGKDYGYTF	TGTGCCCAGACAGGGGGCAAAGACTATGGCTACACCTTC
TRBV7-8	TRBD2	TRBJ2-7	.	CASSPSGGAYEQYF	TGTGCCAGCAGCCCCAGCGGGGGGGCCTACGAGCAGTACTTC
TRBV30	.	TRBJ1-2	many	CAWGLVGYTF	TGTGCCTGGGGGCTGGTGGGCTACACCTTC
TRBV7-7	.	TRBJ2-7	.	CASSPATQANYEQYF	TGTGCCAGCAGCCCCGCGACACAGGCGAACTACGAGCAGTACTTC
TRBV30	TRBD1	TRBJ1-2	.	CAWRKRQGANYGYTF	TGTGCCTGGAGGAAACGACAGGGGGCCAACTATGGCTACACCTTC
TRBV19	TRBD2	TRBJ2-3	few	CASSSSGGPQFTDTQYF	TGTGCCAGTAGTAGCAGCGGGGGGCCCCAATTCACAGATACGCAGTATTTT
TRBV6-1	TRBD1	TRBJ1-2	few	CASRRDRGVDGYTF	TGTGCCAGCCGAAGGGACAGGGGAGTGGATGGCTACACCTTC
TRBV29-1	.	TRBJ1-1	few	CSVDRGRNTEAFF	TGCAGCGTTGATCGAGGGAGGAACACTGAAGCTTTCTTT
TRBV5-6	.	TRBJ2-1	.	CASSLDGAPDNEQFF	TGTGCCAGCAGCTTGGATGGGGCTCCCGACAATGAGCAGTTCTTC
TRBV7-9	TRBD2	TRBJ2-1	few	CASSLGLAGVYNEQFF	TGTGCCAGCAGCTTAGGGCTAGCGGGGGTCTACAATGAGCAGTTCTTC
TRBV9	TRBD1	TRBJ1-2	.	CASSALIRDRGQSYTF	TGTGCCAGCAGCGCCCTTATCCGGGACAGGGGGCAAAGCTACACCTTC
TRBV2	TRBD1	TRBJ1-3	.	CASREDRPTIYF	TGTGCCAGCAGGGAGGACAGGCCCACGATATATTTT
TRBV29-1	.	TRBJ2-1	few	CSVDFFDPETYNEQFF	TGCAGCGTTGATTTTTTTGATCCGGAGACCTACAATGAGCAGTTCTTC
TRBV23-1	TRBD1	TRBJ1-1	many	CASSQFPPGQGSEAFF	TGCGCCAGCAGTCAATTCCCTCCGGGACAGGGATCTGAAGCTTTCTTT
TRBV14	TRBD2	TRBJ2-1	few	CASSQVRTSGGKNEQFF	TGTGCCAGCAGCCAAGTCCGGACTAGCGGGGGGAAGAATGAGCAGTTCTTC
TRBV11-1	.	TRBJ2-7	.	CASSLPALYEQYF	TGTGCCAGCAGCTTACCTGCGCTGTACGAGCAGTACTTC
TRBV6-5	TRBD2	TRBJ2-7	.	CASSYPSGSSYEQYF	TGTGCCAGCAGTTACCCTAGCGGGAGCTCCTACGAGCAGTACTTC
TRBV4-2	.	TRBJ1-2	.	CASSQDAQSLGYTF	TGTGCCAGCAGCCAAGATGCACAGTCCCTTGGCTACACCTTC
TRBV7-9	.	TRBJ1-2	few	CASSPRKAGDNYGYTF	TGTGCCAGCAGCCCTCGGAAAGCAGGCGATAACTATGGCTACACCTTC
TRBV5-4	.	TRBJ1-6	.	CASSLSIDIRNSPLHF	TGTGCCAGCAGCCTCAGCATAGATATCAGGAATTCACCCCTCCACTTT
TRBV7-9	.	TRBJ1-2	.	CASSLAAGGYTF	TGTGCCAGCAGCTTAGCAGCGGGGGGCTACACCTTC
TRBV4-3	TRBD2	TRBJ2-3	few	CASSQFGFGSGGPRTDTQYF	TGCGCCAGCAGCCAATTTGGGTTTGGTAGCGGGGGCCCGCGCACAGATACGCAGTATTTT
TRBV5-6	TRBD1	TRBJ2-2	.	CASSTGGAGTGELFF	TGTGCCAGCAGCACAGGGGGCGCGGGCACCGGGGAGCTGTTTTTT
TRBV7-2	TRBD1	TRBJ2-3	few	CASSYGQVTTDTQYF	TGTGCCAGCAGCTACGGACAGGTGACCACAGATACGCAGTATTTT
TRBV7-2	TRBD2	TRBJ2-3	few	CASSLGGGEQYF	TGTGCCAGCAGCTTGGGCGGGGGGGAGCAGTATTTT